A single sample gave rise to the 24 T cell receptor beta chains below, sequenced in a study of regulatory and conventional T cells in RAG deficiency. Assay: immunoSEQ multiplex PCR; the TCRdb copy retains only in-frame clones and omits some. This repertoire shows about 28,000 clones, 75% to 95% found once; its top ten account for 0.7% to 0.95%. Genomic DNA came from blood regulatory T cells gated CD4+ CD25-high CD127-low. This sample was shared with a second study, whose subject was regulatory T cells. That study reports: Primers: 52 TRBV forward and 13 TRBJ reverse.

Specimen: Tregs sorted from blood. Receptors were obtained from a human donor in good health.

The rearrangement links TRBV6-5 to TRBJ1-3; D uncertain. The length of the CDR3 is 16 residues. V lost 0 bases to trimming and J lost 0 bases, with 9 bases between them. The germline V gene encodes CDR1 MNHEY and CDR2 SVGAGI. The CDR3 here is CASSYSTGSSGNTIYF. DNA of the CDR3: TGTGCCAGCAGTTACTCTACGGGTAGCTCTGGAAACACCATATATTTT.

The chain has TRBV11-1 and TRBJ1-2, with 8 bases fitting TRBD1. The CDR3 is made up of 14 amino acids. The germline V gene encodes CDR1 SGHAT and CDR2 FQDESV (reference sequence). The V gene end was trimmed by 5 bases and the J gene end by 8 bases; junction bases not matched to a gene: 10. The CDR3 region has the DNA TGTGCCAGCAGCCGACAGCTGGACAGGGAAGGCTACACCTTC. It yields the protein CASSRQLDREGYTF.

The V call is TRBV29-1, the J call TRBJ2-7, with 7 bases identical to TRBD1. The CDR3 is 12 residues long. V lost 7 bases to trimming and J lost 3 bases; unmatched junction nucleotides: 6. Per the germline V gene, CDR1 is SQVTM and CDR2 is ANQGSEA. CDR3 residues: CSATGVRYEQYF. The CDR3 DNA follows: TGCAGCGCAACAGGGGTCCGCTACGAGCAGTACTTC.

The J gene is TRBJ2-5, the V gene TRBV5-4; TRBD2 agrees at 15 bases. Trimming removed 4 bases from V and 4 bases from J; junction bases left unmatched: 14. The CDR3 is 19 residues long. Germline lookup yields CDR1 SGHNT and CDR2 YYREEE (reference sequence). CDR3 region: CASSRGLAGGKVMRETQYF. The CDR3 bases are TGTGCCAGCAGCCGGGGACTAGCGGGGGGTAAGGTTATGAGAGAGACCCAGTACTTC. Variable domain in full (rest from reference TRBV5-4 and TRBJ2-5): ETGVTQSPTHLIKTRGQQVTLRCSSQSGHNTVSWYQQALGQGPQFIFQYYREEENGRGNFPPRFSGLQFPNYSSELNVNALELDDSALYLCASSRGLAGGKVMRETQYFGPGTRLLVL.

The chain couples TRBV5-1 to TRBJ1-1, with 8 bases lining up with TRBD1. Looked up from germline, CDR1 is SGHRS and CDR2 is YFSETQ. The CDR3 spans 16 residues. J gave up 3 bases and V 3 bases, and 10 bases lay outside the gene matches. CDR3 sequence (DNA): TGCGCCAGCAGCTACCGGACAGGGCGGGGGGACACTGAAGCTTTCTTT. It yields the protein CASSYRTGRGDTEAFF.

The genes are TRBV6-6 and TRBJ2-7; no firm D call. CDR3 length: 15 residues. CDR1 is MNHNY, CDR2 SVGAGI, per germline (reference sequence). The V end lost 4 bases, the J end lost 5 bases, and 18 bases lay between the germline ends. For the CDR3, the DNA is TGTGCCAGCAGTTCCCCGGCGGCCGTCCCCCACGAGCAGTACTTC. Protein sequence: CASSSPAAVPHEQYF.

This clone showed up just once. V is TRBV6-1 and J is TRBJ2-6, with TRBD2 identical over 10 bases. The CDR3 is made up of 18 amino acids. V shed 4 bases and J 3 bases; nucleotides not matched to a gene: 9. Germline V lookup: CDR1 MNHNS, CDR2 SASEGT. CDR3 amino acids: CASSATLGTSVGANVLTF. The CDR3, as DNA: TGTGCCAGCAGTGCAACCCTGGGGACTAGCGTTGGGGCCAACGTCCTGACTTTC.

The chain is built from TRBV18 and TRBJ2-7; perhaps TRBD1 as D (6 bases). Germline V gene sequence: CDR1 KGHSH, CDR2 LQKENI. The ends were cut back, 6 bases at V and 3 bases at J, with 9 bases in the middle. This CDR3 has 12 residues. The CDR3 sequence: CASSDRDYEQYF. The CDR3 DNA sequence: TGTGCCAGCTCGGACAGAGACTACGAGCAGTACTTC.

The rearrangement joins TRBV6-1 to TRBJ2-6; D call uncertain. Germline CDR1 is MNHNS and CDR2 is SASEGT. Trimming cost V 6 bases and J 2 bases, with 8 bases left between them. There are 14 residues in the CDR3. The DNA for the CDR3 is TGTGCCAGCAGATCAAGGACTGGGGCCAACGTCCTGACTTTC. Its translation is CASRSRTGANVLTF.

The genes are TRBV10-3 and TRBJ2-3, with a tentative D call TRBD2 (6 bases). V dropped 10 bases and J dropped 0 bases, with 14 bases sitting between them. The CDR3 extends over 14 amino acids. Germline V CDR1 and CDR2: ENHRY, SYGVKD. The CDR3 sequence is CATAGRLSTDTQYF. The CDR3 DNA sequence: TGTGCCACCGCGGGACGGCTTAGCACAGATACGCAGTATTTT.

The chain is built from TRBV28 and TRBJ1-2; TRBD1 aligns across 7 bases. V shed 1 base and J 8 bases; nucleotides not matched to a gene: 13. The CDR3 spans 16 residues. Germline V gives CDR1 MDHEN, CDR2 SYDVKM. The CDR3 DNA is TGTGCCAGCAGTTTATCCCTCGGACAGGCCGTGGGGGGCTACACCTTC. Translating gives CASSLSLGQAVGGYTF.

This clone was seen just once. The CDR3 nucleotides are TGTGCCAGCAGTCAGCCCCGGACAGGGGGCACAGATACGCAGTATTTT. Amino acid sequence: CASSQPRTGGTDTQYF. The V gene is TRBV27, the J gene TRBJ2-3, with 9 bases fitting TRBD1. J lost 1 base, V lost 5 bases, and 7 bases had no gene match. There are 16 residues in the CDR3. The V gene's germline CDR1 is MNHEY and CDR2 SMNVEV (reference sequence).

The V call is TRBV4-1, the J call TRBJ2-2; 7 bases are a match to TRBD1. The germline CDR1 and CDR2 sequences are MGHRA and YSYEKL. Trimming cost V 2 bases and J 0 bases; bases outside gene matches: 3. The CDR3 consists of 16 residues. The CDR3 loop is CASSQTTGTNTGELFF. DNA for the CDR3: TGCGCCAGCAGCCAAACGACAGGGACGAACACCGGGGAGCTGTTTTTT.

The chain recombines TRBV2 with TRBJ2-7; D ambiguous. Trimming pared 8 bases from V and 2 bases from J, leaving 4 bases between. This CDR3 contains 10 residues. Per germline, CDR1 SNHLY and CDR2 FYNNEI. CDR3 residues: CASSPYEQYF. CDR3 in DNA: TGTGCCAGCTCTCCCTACGAGCAGTACTTC.

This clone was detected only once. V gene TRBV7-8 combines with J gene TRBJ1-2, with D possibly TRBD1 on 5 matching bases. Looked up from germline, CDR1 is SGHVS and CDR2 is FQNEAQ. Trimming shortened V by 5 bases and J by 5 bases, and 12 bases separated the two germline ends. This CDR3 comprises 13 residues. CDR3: CASSARDSYGYTF. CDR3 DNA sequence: TGTGCCAGCAGCGCCCGGGACTCATATGGCTACACCTTC.

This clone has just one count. CDR3 DNA sequence: TGTGCCAGCAGTTACTCGCCTAGCGGGGGAGACGAGCAGTACTTC. Its translation is CASSYSPSGGDEQYF. This rearrangement joins TRBV6-5 to TRBJ2-7; TRBD2 matches 10 bases. V lost 0 bases and J lost 5; bases outside the gene matches: 4. Germline V gene sequence: CDR1 MNHEY, CDR2 SVGAGI. This CDR3 has 15 amino acids.

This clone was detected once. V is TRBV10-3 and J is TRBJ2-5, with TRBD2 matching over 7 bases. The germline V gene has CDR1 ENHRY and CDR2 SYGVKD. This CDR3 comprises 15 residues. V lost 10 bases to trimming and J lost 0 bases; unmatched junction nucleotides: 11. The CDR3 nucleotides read TGTGCCACCATAGGGAGGGCCGGGTACCAAGAGACCCAGTACTTC. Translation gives CATIGRAGYQETQYF.

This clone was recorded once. CDR3 protein: CASSLGTPFTSSGNTIYF. The CDR3 DNA sequence: TGTGCCAGTAGTCTCGGGACACCTTTTACCTCCTCTGGAAACACCATATATTTT. This chain joins TRBV19 and TRBJ1-3, with D perhaps TRBD1 (6 bases). CDR3 length: 18 amino acids. The V end lost 5 bases, the J end lost 0 bases, and 20 bases lay between the germline ends. In germline, CDR1 is LNHDA, CDR2 SQIVND (reference sequence).

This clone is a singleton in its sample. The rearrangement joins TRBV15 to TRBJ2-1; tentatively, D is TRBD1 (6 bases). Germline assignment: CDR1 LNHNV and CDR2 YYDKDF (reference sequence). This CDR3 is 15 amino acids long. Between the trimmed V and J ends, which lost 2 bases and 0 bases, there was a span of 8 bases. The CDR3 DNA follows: TGTGCCACCAGCAGACAGGGGTACTCCTACAATGAGCAGTTCTTC. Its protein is CATSRQGYSYNEQFF.

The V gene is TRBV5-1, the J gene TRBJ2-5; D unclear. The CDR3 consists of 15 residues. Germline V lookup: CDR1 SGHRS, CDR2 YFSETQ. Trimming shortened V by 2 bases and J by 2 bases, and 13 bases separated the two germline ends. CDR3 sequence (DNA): TGCGCCAGCAGCTTACTTTTAGGGAATCAAGAGACCCAGTACTTC. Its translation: CASSLLLGNQETQYF. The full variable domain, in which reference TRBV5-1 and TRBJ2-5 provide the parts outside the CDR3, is KAGVTQTPRYLIKTRGQQVTLSCSPISGHRSVSWYQQTPGQGLQFLFEYFSETQRNKGNFPGRFSGRQFSNSRSEMNVSTLELGDSALYLCASSLLLGNQETQYFGPGTRLLVL.

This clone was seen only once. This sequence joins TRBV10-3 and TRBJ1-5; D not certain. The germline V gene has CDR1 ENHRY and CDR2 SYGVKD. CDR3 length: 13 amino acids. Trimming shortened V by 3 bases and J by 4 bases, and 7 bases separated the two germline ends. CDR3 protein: CAISEGQNQPQHF. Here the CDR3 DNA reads TGTGCCATCAGTGAAGGGCAGAATCAGCCCCAGCATTTT.

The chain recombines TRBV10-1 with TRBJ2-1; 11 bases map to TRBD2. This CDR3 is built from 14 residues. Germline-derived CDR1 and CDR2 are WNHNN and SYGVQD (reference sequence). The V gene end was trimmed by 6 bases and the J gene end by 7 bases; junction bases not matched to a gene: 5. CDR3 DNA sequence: TGCGCCAGCAGGGGTAGCGGGGGGGAGAATGAGCAGTTCTTC. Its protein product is CASRGSGGENEQFF.

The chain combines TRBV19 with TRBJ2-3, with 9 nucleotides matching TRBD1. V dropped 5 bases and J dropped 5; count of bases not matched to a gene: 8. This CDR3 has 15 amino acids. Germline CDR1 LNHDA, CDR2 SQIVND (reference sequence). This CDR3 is CASSHTGGRRDTQYF. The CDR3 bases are TGTGCCAGTAGTCATACAGGGGGCCGTAGAGATACGCAGTATTTT.

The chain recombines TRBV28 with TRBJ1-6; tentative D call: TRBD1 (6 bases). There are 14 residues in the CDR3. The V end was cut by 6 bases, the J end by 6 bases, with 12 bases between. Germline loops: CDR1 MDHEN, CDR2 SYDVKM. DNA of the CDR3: TGTGCCAGCAGGGGGGGCGGGCGTAATTCACCCCTCCACTTT. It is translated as CASRGGGRNSPLHF.